This T cell receptor beta chain was sequenced during a study of blood T cells in healthy people across ages. The CDR3 covers 14 residues. Germline V gives CDR1 MNHNY, CDR2 SVGAGI (reference sequence). V was cut by 5 bases and J by 3 bases, with 13 bases left in between. This clonotype has a handful of counts. For the second PCR, which ran for 7 to 11 cycles, a sample-barcoded 5' primer and a J-beta primer mix were used. TCRdb redid the calling of the 5' RACE reads with MiXCR, one entry per CDR3 protein. Of around 800,000 distinct CDR3 sequences listed, 53% were seen once; the top ten hold about two fifths.

Sequencing input: blood. The TCR sequence derives from a man older than 75 in good health. V gene TRBV6-6 combines with J gene TRBJ1-2; tentative D call: TRBD1 (5 bases). CDR3 bases: TGTGCCAGCAGTCTAAGGGGTTCCTACTATGGCTACACCTTC. Its translation: CASSLRGSYYGYTF.